Listed below are T cell receptor beta chains from one sample, sequenced in a study of T cells after yellow fever vaccination. Via MiXCR, TCRdb re-called the 5' RACE reads, giving one row per CDR3 protein. This sample yields 150,000 to 200,000 distinct CDR3 sequences, of which around 9.7% are seen a single time; 35% to 40% belongs to the top ten. The sample was CD8+ T cells sorted from PBMCs, taken 45 days after the yellow fever booster vaccination. These receptors were collected from a man younger than 35 who received the YFV17D yellow fever vaccine. CDR3s include the opening cysteine and the closing phenylalanine or tryptophan. The order of the fields is CDR3 DNA, CDR3 protein, J gene, CDR3 length, V gene, clone size, D gene. A D gene is named only where the DNA matches it firmly. Clone size is stated in some rows and not others, as once, few, many or a class when expanded.

cdr3_nt: TGTGCCAGCAGTTTAGGGACAGGGGACTCTGGAAACACCATATATTTT
cdr3_aa: CASSLGTGDSGNTIYF
j_call: TRBJ1-3
cdr3_length: 16
v_call: TRBV12-3/TRBV12-4
clone_size: NA
d_call: TRBD1

cdr3_nt: TGTGCCAGCAGTGACGGGGCGGGGGAGGCAGATACGCAGTATTTT
cdr3_aa: CASSDGAGEADTQYF
j_call: TRBJ2-3
cdr3_length: 15
v_call: TRBV6-4
clone_size: NA
d_call: TRBD2

cdr3_nt: TGTGCCAGCAGTTCACTAGCGGGCGGGTACAATGAGCAGTTCTTC
cdr3_aa: CASSSLAGGYNEQFF
j_call: TRBJ2-1
cdr3_length: 15
v_call: TRBV6-2/TRBV6-3
clone_size: few
d_call: TRBD2

cdr3_nt: TGCAGCGTTGACCTTCGGGGGAACTATGGCTACACCTTC
cdr3_aa: CSVDLRGNYGYTF
j_call: TRBJ1-2
cdr3_length: 13
v_call: TRBV29-1
clone_size: NA
d_call: NA

cdr3_nt: TGTGCCAGCAGCTTACCCTATCAAGCGGGGGGGAGCACAGATACGCAGTATTTT
cdr3_aa: CASSLPYQAGGSTDTQYF
j_call: TRBJ2-3
cdr3_length: 18
v_call: TRBV5-6
clone_size: few
d_call: TRBD2

cdr3_nt: TGTGCCAGCAGCCGCTCGGCCTATGGCTACACCTTC
cdr3_aa: CASSRSAYGYTF
j_call: TRBJ1-2
cdr3_length: 12
v_call: TRBV3-1
clone_size: NA
d_call: NA

cdr3_nt: TGCAGTGCTAGAGTTCCGGGACAGGGGAACACCGGGGAGCTGTTTTTT
cdr3_aa: CSARVPGQGNTGELFF
j_call: TRBJ2-2
cdr3_length: 16
v_call: TRBV20-1
clone_size: NA
d_call: TRBD1

cdr3_nt: TGTGCCAGCAGCCCGAGACAGGGGGTTAAAGATACGCAGTATTTT
cdr3_aa: CASSPRQGVKDTQYF
j_call: TRBJ2-3
cdr3_length: 15
v_call: TRBV6-2/TRBV6-3
clone_size: few
d_call: TRBD1

cdr3_nt: TGCGCCAGCAGCCAAGGACACCAAGAGACCCAGTACTTC
cdr3_aa: CASSQGHQETQYF
j_call: TRBJ2-5
cdr3_length: 13
v_call: TRBV4-3
clone_size: many
d_call: NA

cdr3_nt: TGTGCCAGCAGCGTAGGTCTTCTAGCGGGGGGCCTCAATGACGGGGAGCTGTTTTTT
cdr3_aa: CASSVGLLAGGLNDGELFF
j_call: TRBJ2-2
cdr3_length: 19
v_call: TRBV9
clone_size: many
d_call: TRBD2

cdr3_nt: TGTGCCAGCAGCCTCAGTCCAGGCGCTGAAGCTTTCTTT
cdr3_aa: CASSLSPGAEAFF
j_call: TRBJ1-1
cdr3_length: 13
v_call: TRBV7-8
clone_size: NA
d_call: NA

cdr3_nt: TGTGCCACCAGCAGCACTCGGAGGCGAGAGCAGTACTTC
cdr3_aa: CATSSTRRREQYF
j_call: TRBJ2-7
cdr3_length: 13
v_call: TRBV15
clone_size: few
d_call: NA

cdr3_nt: TGCAGTGCTGGGACGCGGACTAACCTTCCGTCGGAGACCCAGTACTTC
cdr3_aa: CSAGTRTNLPSETQYF
j_call: TRBJ2-5
cdr3_length: 16
v_call: TRBV20-1
clone_size: NA
d_call: NA

cdr3_nt: TGTGCCAGCAGTTACTCCGGGTATTATGGCTACACCTTC
cdr3_aa: CASSYSGYYGYTF
j_call: TRBJ1-2
cdr3_length: 13
v_call: TRBV6-5
clone_size: many
d_call: NA

cdr3_nt: TGCGCCAGCAGCCGGGCGGGACAGGGATATGGCTACACCTTC
cdr3_aa: CASSRAGQGYGYTF
j_call: TRBJ1-2
cdr3_length: 14
v_call: TRBV4-3
clone_size: few
d_call: TRBD1

cdr3_nt: TGCAGTGCCGACCCCCTAGCGGACAACACCGGGGAGCTGTTTTTT
cdr3_aa: CSADPLADNTGELFF
j_call: TRBJ2-2
cdr3_length: 15
v_call: TRBV20-1
clone_size: few
d_call: TRBD2

cdr3_nt: TGCGCCAGCAGCCAAGCCACTAGCGGGGGAAGCACAGATACGCAGTATTTT
cdr3_aa: CASSQATSGGSTDTQYF
j_call: TRBJ2-3
cdr3_length: 17
v_call: TRBV4-1
clone_size: NA
d_call: TRBD2

cdr3_nt: TGTGCCAGCAGCCAAGATTCCCCAGTCTACAATGAGCAGTTCTTC
cdr3_aa: CASSQDSPVYNEQFF
j_call: TRBJ2-1
cdr3_length: 15
v_call: TRBV3-1
clone_size: many
d_call: NA

cdr3_nt: TGTGCCAGCAGCCCATATGGCGGGGAGCAGTTCTTC
cdr3_aa: CASSPYGGEQFF
j_call: TRBJ2-1
cdr3_length: 12
v_call: TRBV7-3
clone_size: NA
d_call: NA

cdr3_nt: TGTGCCAGCAGCGTAGCTCTCGGGTACCAACCCGGGGAGCTGTTTTTT
cdr3_aa: CASSVALGYQPGELFF
j_call: TRBJ2-2
cdr3_length: 16
v_call: TRBV9
clone_size: few
d_call: NA

cdr3_nt: TGCGCCAGTACGCCTTCGGGGGGCCCCTACAATGAGCAGTTCTTC
cdr3_aa: CASTPSGGPYNEQFF
j_call: TRBJ2-1
cdr3_length: 15
v_call: TRBV5-1
clone_size: few
d_call: NA

cdr3_nt: TGCGCCAGCAGCTTGGTATCAGGGGCGGGCACAGATACGCAGTATTTT
cdr3_aa: CASSLVSGAGTDTQYF
j_call: TRBJ2-3
cdr3_length: 16
v_call: TRBV5-1
clone_size: few
d_call: NA

cdr3_nt: TGTGCCACTCTAGGGGGGTACTATGGCTACACCTTC
cdr3_aa: CATLGGYYGYTF
j_call: TRBJ1-2
cdr3_length: 12
v_call: TRBV19
clone_size: few
d_call: NA

cdr3_nt: TGCAGTGCTAGAGGGGTGGGACAGGGCCACGAGCAGTTCTTC
cdr3_aa: CSARGVGQGHEQFF
j_call: TRBJ2-1
cdr3_length: 14
v_call: TRBV20-1
clone_size: NA
d_call: TRBD1

cdr3_nt: TGTGCCAGCAGCGTAGGGGGTCTCACTGAAGCTTTCTTT
cdr3_aa: CASSVGGLTEAFF
j_call: TRBJ1-1
cdr3_length: 13
v_call: TRBV7-9
clone_size: NA
d_call: NA

cdr3_nt: TGTGCCAGCACTGGGGAGCCCCAGCATTTT
cdr3_aa: CASTGEPQHF
j_call: TRBJ1-5
cdr3_length: 10
v_call: TRBV7-3
clone_size: few
d_call: NA

cdr3_nt: TGTGCCAGCAGTTACTGGCAGGGGTACAATGAGCAGTTCTTC
cdr3_aa: CASSYWQGYNEQFF
j_call: TRBJ2-1
cdr3_length: 14
v_call: TRBV6-2/TRBV6-3
clone_size: few
d_call: NA

cdr3_nt: TGTGCCAGCTCACCGGCAGGGGGCACCGCAGATACGCAGTATTTT
cdr3_aa: CASSPAGGTADTQYF
j_call: TRBJ2-3
cdr3_length: 15
v_call: TRBV18
clone_size: NA
d_call: TRBD1

cdr3_nt: TGTGCCAGCAGTCATGGACAGCTCAATCAGCCCCAGCATTTT
cdr3_aa: CASSHGQLNQPQHF
j_call: TRBJ1-5
cdr3_length: 14
v_call: TRBV6-6
clone_size: many
d_call: NA

cdr3_nt: TGCGCCAGCAGCTTGAAAGCGGGGGGATACAATGAGCAGTTCTTC
cdr3_aa: CASSLKAGGYNEQFF
j_call: TRBJ2-1
cdr3_length: 15
v_call: TRBV5-1
clone_size: many
d_call: TRBD2

cdr3_nt: TGTGCCATCAGTAGAAGCAACGACATCACCGGGGAGCTGTTTTTT
cdr3_aa: CAISRSNDITGELFF
j_call: TRBJ2-2
cdr3_length: 15
v_call: TRBV10-3
clone_size: few
d_call: NA

cdr3_nt: TGTGCCAGCAGCCTGGAGCGGGATAGCACAGATACGCAGTATTTT
cdr3_aa: CASSLERDSTDTQYF
j_call: TRBJ2-3
cdr3_length: 15
v_call: TRBV13
clone_size: NA
d_call: TRBD2

cdr3_nt: TGTGCCAGCAGGCCAGACAGGGAGGTATCCTACGAGCAGTACTTC
cdr3_aa: CASRPDREVSYEQYF
j_call: TRBJ2-7
cdr3_length: 15
v_call: TRBV6-2/TRBV6-3
clone_size: NA
d_call: NA

cdr3_nt: TGTGCCAGCAGTCCAGGGCCCGGCCAGCCCCAGCATTTT
cdr3_aa: CASSPGPGQPQHF
j_call: TRBJ1-5
cdr3_length: 13
v_call: TRBV6-5
clone_size: NA
d_call: NA

cdr3_nt: TGCGCCAGCAGCACCTACGAGGGGACCACTGAAGCTTTCTTT
cdr3_aa: CASSTYEGTTEAFF
j_call: TRBJ1-1
cdr3_length: 14
v_call: TRBV5-1
clone_size: few
d_call: NA

cdr3_nt: TGTGCCAGCAGTCTACCCCAGGGTTGCTATGGCTACACCTTC
cdr3_aa: CASSLPQGCYGYTF
j_call: TRBJ1-2
cdr3_length: 14
v_call: TRBV27
clone_size: many
d_call: NA

cdr3_nt: TGTGCCAGCAGTTTTCCCGGACCAGGCGCTGAAGCTTTCTTT
cdr3_aa: CASSFPGPGAEAFF
j_call: TRBJ1-1
cdr3_length: 14
v_call: TRBV6-5
clone_size: few
d_call: NA

cdr3_nt: TGTGCCAGCAGCGGGGGGGCCTACGAGCAGTACTTC
cdr3_aa: CASSGGAYEQYF
j_call: TRBJ2-7
cdr3_length: 12
v_call: TRBV27
clone_size: many
d_call: TRBD2

cdr3_nt: TGTGCCAGCAGCTTACTTGGAGCGAACACTGAAGCTTTCTTT
cdr3_aa: CASSLLGANTEAFF
j_call: TRBJ1-1
cdr3_length: 14
v_call: TRBV7-9
clone_size: few
d_call: NA